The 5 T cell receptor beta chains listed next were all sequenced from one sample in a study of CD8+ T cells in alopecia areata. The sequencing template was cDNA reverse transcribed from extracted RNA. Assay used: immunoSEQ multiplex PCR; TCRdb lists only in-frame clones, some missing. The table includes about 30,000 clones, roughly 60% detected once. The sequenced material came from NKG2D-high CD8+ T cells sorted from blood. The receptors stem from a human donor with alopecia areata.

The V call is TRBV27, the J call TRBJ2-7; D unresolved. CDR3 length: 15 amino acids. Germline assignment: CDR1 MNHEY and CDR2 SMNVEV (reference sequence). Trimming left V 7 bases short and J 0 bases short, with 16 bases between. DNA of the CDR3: TGTGCCAGCACCCCCTCGGCCGGGTACTCCTACGAGCAGTACTTC. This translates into CASTPSAGYSYEQYF.

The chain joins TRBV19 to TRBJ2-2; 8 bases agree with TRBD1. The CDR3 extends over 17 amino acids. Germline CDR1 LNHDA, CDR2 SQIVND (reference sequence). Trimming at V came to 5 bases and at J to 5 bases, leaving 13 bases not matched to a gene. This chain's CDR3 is CASSVRPGQATTGELFF. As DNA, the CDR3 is TGTGCCAGTAGTGTGAGACCGGGACAGGCCACTACCGGGGAGCTGTTTTTT.

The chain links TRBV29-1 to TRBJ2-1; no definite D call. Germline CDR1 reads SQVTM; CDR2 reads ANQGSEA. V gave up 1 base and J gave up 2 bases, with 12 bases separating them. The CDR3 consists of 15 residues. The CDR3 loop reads CSVEVGYPPYNEQFF. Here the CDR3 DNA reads TGCAGCGTTGAAGTGGGGTACCCCCCCTACAATGAGCAGTTCTTC.

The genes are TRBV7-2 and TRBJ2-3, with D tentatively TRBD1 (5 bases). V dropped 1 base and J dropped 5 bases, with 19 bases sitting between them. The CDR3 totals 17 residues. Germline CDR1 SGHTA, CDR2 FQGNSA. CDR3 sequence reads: CASSLDFGQGGLDTQYF. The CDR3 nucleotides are TGTGCCAGCAGCTTAGATTTCGGGCAGGGTGGTCTAGATACGCAGTATTTT.

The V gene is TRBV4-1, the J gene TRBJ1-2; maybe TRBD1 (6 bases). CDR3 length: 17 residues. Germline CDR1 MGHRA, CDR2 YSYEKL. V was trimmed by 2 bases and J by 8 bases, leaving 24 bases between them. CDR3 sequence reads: CASSQRGTGTEAWGYTF. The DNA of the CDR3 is TGCGCCAGCAGCCAAAGGGGGACCGGGACCGAGGCTTGGGGCTACACCTTC.